This TCR beta chain is from a study of OX40 agonist ivuxolimab in advanced cancers. Only in-frame clones appear in the TCRdb table, and some are missing; sequencing was by immunoSEQ multiplex PCR. The sample comprises roughly 72,000 clones, about 91% of which are singletons, and approximately 10% rests with the top ten. The clonotype was recovered from an adult with an advanced solid tumor such as melanoma, head and neck, liver or kidney cancer. The sample here was CD4+ or CD8+ T cells sorted from blood, taken in a trial of the OX40 agonist ivuxolimab.

CDR3: CASKDTSLEDTQYF. DNA for the CDR3: TGTGCCAGCAAGGATACTAGTTTAGAAGATACGCAGTATTTT. The V gene is TRBV2, the J gene TRBJ2-3; D may be TRBD2 (5 bases). The CDR3 is 14 amino acids. With 7 bases removed from V and 5 bases from J, the gap between germline ends came to 16 bases. CDR1 SNHLY and CDR2 FYNNEI come from the germline V gene.